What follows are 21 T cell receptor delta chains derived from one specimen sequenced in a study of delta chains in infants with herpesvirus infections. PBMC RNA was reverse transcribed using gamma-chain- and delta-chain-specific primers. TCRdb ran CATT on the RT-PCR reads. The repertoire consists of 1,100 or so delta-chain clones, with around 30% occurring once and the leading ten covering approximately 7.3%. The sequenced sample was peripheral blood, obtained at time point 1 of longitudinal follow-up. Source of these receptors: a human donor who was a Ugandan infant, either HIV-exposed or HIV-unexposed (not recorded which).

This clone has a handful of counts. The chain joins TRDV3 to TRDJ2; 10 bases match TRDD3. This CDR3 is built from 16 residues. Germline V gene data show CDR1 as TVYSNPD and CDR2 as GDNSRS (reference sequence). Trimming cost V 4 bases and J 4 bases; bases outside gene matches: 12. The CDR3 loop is CAYSKLGDGATAQLFF. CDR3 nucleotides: TGTGCCTATTCTAAACTGGGGGATGGAGCGACAGCACAACTCTTCTTT.

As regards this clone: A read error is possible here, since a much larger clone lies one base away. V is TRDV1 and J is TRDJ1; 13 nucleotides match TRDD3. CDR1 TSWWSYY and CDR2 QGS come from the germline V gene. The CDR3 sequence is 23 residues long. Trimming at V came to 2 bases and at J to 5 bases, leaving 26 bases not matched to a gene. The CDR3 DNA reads TGTGCTCTTGGGGAATCTTTACTTCCCCCTCGTACTGGGGGATACGCGGATAAAGATAAACTCATCTTT. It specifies CALGESLLPPRTGGYADKDKLIF.

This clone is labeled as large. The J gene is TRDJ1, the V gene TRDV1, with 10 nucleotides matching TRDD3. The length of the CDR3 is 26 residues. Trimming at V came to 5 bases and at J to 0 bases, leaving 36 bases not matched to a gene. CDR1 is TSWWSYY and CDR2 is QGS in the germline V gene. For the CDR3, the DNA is TGTGCTCTTGGGAGCCTAATATCTCCTCCTGTACTGGGGGATGTGTGTACGTGGTTGTACACCGATAAACTCATCTTT. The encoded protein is CALGSLISPPVLGDVCTWLYTDKLIF.

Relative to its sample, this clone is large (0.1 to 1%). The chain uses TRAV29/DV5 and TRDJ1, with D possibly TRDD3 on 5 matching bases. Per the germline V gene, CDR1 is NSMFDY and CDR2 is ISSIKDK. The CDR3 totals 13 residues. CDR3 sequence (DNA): TGTGCGGCCCCCGGGGACCACACCGATAAACTCATCTTT. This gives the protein CAAPGDHTDKLIF.

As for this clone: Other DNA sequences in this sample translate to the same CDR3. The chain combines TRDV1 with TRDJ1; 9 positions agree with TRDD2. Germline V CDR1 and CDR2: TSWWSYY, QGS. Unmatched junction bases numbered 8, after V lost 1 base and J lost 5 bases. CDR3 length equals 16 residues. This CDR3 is CALGERRPSYWDKLIF. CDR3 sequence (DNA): TGTGCTCTTGGGGAACGGCGGCCTTCCTACTGGGATAAACTCATCTTT.

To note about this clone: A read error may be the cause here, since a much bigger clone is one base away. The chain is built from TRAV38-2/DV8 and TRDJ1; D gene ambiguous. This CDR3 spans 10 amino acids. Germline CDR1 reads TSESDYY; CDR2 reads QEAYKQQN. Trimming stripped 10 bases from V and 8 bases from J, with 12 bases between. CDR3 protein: CAKTCHKLIF. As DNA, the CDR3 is TGTGCTAAAACTTGCCACAAACTCATCTTT.

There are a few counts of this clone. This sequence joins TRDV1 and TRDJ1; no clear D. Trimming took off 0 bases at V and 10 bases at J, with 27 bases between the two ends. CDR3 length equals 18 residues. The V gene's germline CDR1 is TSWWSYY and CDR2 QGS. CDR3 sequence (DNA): TGTGCTCTTGGGGAACTAGTTGATCCCCCGACCACTCGGAGTGGACTCATCTTT. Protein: CALGELVDPPTTRSGLIF.

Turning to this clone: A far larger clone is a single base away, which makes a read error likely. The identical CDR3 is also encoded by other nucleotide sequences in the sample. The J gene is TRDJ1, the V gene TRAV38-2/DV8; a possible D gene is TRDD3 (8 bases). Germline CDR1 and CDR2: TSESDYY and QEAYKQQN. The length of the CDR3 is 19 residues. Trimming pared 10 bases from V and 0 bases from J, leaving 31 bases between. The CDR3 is CAVGPSFARGYNYTDKLIF. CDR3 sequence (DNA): TGTGCTGTGGGACCTTCCTTCGCCCGGGGATACAATTACACCGATAAACTCATCTTT.

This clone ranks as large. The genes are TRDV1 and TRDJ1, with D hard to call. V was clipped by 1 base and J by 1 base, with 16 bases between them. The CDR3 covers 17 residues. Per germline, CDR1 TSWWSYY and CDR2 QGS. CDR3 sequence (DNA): TGTGCTCTTGGGGAACCCACCAGCAACGCGGGCACCGATAAACTCATCTTT. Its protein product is CALGEPTSNAGTDKLIF.

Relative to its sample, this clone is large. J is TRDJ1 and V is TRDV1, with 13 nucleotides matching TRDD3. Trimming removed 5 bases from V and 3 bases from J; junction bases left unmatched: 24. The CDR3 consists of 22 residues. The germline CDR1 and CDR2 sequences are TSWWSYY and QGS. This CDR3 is CALGKGLRAQLGDTRMPDKLIF. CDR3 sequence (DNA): TGTGCTCTTGGGAAGGGCCTACGCGCCCAACTGGGGGATACGCGGATGCCCGATAAACTCATCTTT.

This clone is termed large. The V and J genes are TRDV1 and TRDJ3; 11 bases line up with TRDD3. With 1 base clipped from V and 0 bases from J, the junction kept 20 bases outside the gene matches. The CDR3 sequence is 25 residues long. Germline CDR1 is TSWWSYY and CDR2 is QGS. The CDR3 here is CALGERGPRSYWGIRGSWDTRQMFF. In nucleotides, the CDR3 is TGTGCTCTTGGGGAACGAGGACCTCGGTCGTACTGGGGGATAAGGGGCTCCTGGGACACCCGACAGATGTTTTTC.

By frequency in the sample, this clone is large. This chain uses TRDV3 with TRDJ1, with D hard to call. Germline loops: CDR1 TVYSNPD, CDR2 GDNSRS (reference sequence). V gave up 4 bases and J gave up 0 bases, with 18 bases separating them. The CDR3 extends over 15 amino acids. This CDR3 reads CAWAPPLPYTDKLIF. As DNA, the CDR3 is TGTGCCTGGGCCCCACCCCTCCCGTACACCGATAAACTCATCTTT.

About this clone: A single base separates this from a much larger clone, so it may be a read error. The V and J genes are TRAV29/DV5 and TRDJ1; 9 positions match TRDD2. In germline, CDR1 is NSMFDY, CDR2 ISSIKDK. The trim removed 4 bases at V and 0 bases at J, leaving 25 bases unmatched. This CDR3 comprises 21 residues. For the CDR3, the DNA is TGTGCAGCACGGGAAGGCACCCTTCCTACGTGCAAGAGGTTGTACACCGATAAACTCATCTTT. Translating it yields CAAREGTLPTCKRLYTDKLIF.

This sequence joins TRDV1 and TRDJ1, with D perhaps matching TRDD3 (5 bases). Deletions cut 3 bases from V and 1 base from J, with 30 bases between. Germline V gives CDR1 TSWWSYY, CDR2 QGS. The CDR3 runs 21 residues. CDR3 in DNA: TGTGCTCTTGGGGATTCAACGGATTCGATTGAGAGGGGACAACGCACCGATAAACTCATCTTT. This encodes CALGDSTDSIERGQRTDKLIF.

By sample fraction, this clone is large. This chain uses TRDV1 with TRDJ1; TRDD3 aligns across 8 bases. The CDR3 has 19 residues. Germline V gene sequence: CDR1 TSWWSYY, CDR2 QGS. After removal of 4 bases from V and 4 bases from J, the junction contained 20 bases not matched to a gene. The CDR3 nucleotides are TGTGCTCTTGGGGGGCGCTTCGGCAGTTGGGGGATCATTAACGATAAACTCATCTTT. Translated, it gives CALGGRFGSWGIINDKLIF.

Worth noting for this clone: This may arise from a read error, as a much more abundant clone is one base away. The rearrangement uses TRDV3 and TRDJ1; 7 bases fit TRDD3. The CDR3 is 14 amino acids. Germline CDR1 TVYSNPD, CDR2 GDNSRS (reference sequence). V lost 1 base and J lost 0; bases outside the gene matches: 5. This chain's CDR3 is CAFTGGSYTDKLIF. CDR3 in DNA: TGTGCCTTTACTGGGGGGAGTTACACCGATAAACTCATCTTT. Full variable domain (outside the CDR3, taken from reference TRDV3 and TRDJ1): CDKVTQSSPDQTVASGSEVVLLCTYDTVYSNPDLFWYRIRPDYSFQFVFYGDNSRSEGADFTQGRFSVKHILTQKAFHLVISPVRTEDSATYYCAFTGGSYTDKLIFGKGTRVTVEP.

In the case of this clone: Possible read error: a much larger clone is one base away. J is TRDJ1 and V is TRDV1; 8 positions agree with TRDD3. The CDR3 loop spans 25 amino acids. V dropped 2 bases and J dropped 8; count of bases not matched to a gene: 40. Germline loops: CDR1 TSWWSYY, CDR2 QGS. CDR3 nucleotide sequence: TGTGCTCTTGGGGAAGAATGCCCTAGGCCCACTACGAGGCTTCTCCCTTGTACTGGGGGCGACAAACTCATCTTT. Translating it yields CALGEECPRPTTRLLPCTGGDKLIF.

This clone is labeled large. CDR3 bases: TGTGCTCTTGGGGGCCGCCTACGCTCCCCTCGGCTGGGGGATAAAACTTCGTACACCGATAAACTCATCTTT. This gives the protein CALGGRLRSPRLGDKTSYTDKLIF. The chain recombines TRDV1 with TRDJ1; 10 bases map to TRDD3. The CDR3 consists of 24 residues. The V and J ends lost 4 bases and 0 bases, in that order; junction bases with no gene match: 29. CDR1 is TSWWSYY and CDR2 is QGS in the germline V gene.

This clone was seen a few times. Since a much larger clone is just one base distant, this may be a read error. CDR3 coding DNA: TGTGCCTTTTCGGTTGTCCTACGGGGGATACTACCCGATATACTCATCTTT. Translated, it gives CAFSVVLRGILPDILIF. The chain recombines TRDV3 with TRDJ1; 9 nucleotides match TRDD3. The CDR3 contains 17 residues. Germline CDR1 TVYSNPD, CDR2 GDNSRS (reference sequence).

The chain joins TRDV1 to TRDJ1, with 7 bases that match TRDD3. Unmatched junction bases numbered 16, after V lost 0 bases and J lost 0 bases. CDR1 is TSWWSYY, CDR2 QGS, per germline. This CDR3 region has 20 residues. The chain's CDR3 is CALGELVPSGGTGYTDKLIF. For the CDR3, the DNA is TGTGCTCTTGGGGAACTTGTTCCATCTGGGGGCACGGGGTACACCGATAAACTCATCTTT.

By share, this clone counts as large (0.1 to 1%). CDR3 bases: TGTGCTCTTGGGTTACATAAATTCCTATACACGGGGGATAGGGCTATGTACACCGATAAACTCATCTTT. Translated: CALGLHKFLYTGDRAMYTDKLIF. The V and J genes are TRDV1 and TRDJ1; 8 bases line up with TRDD3. Losses at the gene ends were 5 bases for V and 0 bases for J; bases not matched to a gene: 29. In germline, CDR1 is TSWWSYY, CDR2 QGS. CDR3 length: 23 amino acids.